This T cell receptor (beta chain) was documented in a study of blood T cell repertoires in COVID-19. Study in general: Acute and convalescent COVID-19 samples came from the United States, Italy and Spain.

V dropped 6 bases and J dropped 0 bases, with 9 bases sitting between them. The CDR3 is 15 amino acids. Germline loops: CDR1 MNHEY, CDR2 SVGAGI. Those enrolled, adults aged roughly 18 to 90 years, came from around 24 US areas. Donors in Cohort 3 counted as recovered after two negative PCRs, clearance, or symptom resolution. Clones were sequenced by immunoSEQ multiplex PCR, and TCRdb holds only the in-frame ones, with some missing. The sample has 300,000 to 450,000 clones, 85% to 90% seen once. The sequencing input was PBMCs or T cells enriched from blood (not recorded which). The chain is built from TRBV6-5 and TRBJ2-6; no clear D gene. The clonotype was recovered from a man aged 18 to 30 who had recovered from COVID-19. The CDR3 here is CASRKVHSGANVLTF. The CDR3 coding sequence is TGTGCCAGCAGGAAAGTACACTCTGGGGCCAACGTCCTGACTTTC.